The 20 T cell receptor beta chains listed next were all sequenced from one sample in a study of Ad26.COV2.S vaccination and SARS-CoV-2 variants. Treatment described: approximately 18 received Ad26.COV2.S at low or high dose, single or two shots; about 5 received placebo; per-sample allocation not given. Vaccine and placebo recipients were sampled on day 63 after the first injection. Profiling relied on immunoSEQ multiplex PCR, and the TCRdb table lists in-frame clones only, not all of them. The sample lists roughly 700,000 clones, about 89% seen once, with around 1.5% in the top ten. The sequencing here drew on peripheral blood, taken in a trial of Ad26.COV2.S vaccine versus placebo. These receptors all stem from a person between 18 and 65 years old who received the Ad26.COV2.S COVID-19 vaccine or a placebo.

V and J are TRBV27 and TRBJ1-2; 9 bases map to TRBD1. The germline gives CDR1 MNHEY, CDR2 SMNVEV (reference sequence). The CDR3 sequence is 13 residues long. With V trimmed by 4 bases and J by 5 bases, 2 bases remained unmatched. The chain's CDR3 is CASSWTGEYGYTF. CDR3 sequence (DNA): TGTGCCAGCAGTTGGACAGGGGAGTATGGCTACACCTTC.

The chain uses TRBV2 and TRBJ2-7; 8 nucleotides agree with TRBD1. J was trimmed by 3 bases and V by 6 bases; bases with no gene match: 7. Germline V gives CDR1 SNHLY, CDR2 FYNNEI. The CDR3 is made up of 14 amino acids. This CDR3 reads CASRPGQAIYEQYF. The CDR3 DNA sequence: TGTGCCAGCAGACCGGGACAGGCCATCTACGAGCAGTACTTC.

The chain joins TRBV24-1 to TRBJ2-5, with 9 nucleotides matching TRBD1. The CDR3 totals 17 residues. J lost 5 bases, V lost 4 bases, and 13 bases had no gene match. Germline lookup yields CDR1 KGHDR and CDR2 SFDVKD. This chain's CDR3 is CATSEGTGWPWEETQYF. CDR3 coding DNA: TGTGCCACCAGTGAGGGGACAGGGTGGCCGTGGGAGGAGACCCAGTACTTC.

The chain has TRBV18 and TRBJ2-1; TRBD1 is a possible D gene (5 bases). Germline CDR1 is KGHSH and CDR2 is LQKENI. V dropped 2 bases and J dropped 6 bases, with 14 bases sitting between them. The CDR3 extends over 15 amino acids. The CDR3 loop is CASSPSRALSNEQFF. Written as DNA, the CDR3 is TGTGCCAGCTCACCATCCAGGGCCCTTAGCAATGAGCAGTTCTTC.

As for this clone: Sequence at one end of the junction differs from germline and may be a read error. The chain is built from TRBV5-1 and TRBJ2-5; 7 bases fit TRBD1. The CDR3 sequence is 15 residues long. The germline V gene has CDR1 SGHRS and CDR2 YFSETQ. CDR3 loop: CASRLGPTGKETQYF. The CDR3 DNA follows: TGCGCCAGCCGCTTGGGCCCGACAGGGAAAGAGACCCAGTACTTC.

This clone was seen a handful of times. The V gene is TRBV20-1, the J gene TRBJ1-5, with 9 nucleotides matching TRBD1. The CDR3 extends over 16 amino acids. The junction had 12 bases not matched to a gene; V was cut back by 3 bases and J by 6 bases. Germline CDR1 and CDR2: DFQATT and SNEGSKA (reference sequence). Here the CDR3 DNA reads TGCAGTGCTAGTCCCCTGCTAGGGACAGGGACTCAGCCCCAGCATTTT. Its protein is CSASPLLGTGTQPQHF.

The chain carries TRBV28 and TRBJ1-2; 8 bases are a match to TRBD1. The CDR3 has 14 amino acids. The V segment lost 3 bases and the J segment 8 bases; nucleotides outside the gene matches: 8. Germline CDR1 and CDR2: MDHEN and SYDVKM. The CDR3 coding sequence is TGTGCCAGCAGTTTCCCCCAGGGGGCAGGGGGCTACACCTTC. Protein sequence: CASSFPQGAGGYTF.

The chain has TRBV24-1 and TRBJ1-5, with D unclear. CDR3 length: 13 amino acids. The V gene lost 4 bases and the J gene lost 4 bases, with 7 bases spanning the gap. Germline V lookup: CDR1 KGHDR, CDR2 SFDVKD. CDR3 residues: CATSDQANQPQHF. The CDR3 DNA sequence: TGTGCCACCAGTGACCAGGCGAATCAGCCCCAGCATTTT.

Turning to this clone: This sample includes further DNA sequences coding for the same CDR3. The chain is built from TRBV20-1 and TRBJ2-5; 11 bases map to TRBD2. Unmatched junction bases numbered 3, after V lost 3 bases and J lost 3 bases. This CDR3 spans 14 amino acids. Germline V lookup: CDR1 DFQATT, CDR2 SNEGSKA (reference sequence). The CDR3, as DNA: TGCAGTGCTAGTTCGGGACTAGCGGAAGAGACCCAGTACTTC. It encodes CSASSGLAEETQYF.

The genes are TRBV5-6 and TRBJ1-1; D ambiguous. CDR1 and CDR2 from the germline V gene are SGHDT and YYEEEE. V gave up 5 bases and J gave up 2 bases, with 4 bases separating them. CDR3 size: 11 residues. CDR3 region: CASSSNTEAFF. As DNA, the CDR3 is TGTGCCAGCAGTTCAAACACTGAAGCTTTCTTT.

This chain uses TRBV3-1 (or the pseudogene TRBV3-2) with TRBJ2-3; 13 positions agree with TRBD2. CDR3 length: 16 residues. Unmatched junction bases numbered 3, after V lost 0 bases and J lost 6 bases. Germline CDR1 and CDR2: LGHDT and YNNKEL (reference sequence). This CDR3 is CASSQEVLAGGDTQYF. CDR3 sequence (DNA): TGTGCCAGCAGCCAAGAAGTACTAGCGGGAGGGGATACGCAGTATTTT.

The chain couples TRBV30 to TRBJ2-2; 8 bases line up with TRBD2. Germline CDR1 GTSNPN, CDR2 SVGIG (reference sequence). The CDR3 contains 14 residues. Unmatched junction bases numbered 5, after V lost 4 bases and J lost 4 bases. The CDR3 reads CAWTGLVITGELFF. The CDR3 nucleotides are TGTGCCTGGACGGGACTAGTTATCACCGGGGAGCTGTTTTTT.

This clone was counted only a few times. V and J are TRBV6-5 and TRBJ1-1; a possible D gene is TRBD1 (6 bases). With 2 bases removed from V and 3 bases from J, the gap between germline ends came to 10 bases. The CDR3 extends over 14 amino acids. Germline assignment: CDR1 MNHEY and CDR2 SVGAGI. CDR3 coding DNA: TGTGCCAGCAGTTACGGACAGTGGGACACTGAAGCTTTCTTT. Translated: CASSYGQWDTEAFF.

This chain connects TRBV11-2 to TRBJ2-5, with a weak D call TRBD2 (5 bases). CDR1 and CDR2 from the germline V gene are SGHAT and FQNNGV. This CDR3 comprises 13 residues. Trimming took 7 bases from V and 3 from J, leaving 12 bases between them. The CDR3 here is CASTSPGKETQYF. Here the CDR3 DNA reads TGTGCCAGCACCTCCCCCGGGAAAGAGACCCAGTACTTC. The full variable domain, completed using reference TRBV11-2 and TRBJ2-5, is EAGVAQSPRYKIIEKRQSVAFWCNPISGHATLYWYQQILGQGPKLLIQFQNNGVVDDSQLPKDRFSAERLKGVDSTLKIQPAKLEDSAVYLCASTSPGKETQYFGPGTRLLVL.

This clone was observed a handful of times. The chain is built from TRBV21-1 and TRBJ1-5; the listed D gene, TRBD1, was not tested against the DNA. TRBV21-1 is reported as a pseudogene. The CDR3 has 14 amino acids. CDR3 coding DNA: TGTGCCAGCAGCAATAGGACACCTATATCTCCCCAGCATTTT. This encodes CASSNRTPISPQHF.

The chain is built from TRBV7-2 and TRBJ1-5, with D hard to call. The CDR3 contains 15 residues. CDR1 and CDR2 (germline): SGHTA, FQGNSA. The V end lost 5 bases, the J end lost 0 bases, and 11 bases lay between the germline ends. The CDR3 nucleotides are TGTGCCAGCAGCGTAGACGTATATAGCAATCAGCCCCAGCATTTT. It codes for CASSVDVYSNQPQHF.

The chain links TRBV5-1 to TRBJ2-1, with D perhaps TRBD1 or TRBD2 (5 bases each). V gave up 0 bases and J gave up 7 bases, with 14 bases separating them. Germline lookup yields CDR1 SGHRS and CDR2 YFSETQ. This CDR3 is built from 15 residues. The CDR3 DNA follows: TGCGCCAGCAGCTTGGGGGTCCGGGACGGGAATGAGCAGTTCTTC. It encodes CASSLGVRDGNEQFF.

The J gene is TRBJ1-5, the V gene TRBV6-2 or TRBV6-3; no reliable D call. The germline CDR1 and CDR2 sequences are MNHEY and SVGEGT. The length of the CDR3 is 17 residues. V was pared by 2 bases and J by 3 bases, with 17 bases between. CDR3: CASSYHTPGLFNQPQHF. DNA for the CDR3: TGTGCCAGCAGTTACCACACCCCGGGCCTTTTCAATCAGCCCCAGCATTTT.

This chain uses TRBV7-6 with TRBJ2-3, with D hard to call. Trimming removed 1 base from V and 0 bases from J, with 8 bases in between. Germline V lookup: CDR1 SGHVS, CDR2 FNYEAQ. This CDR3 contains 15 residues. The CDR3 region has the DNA TGTGCCAGCAGCTTAGGTCGGATTAGCACAGATACGCAGTATTTT. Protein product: CASSLGRISTDTQYF.

The CDR3 protein is CASSEQKETQYF. CDR3 sequence (DNA): TGTGCCAGCAGTGAACAAAAAGAGACCCAGTACTTC. V and J are TRBV6-1 and TRBJ2-5, with D unclear. V was trimmed by 2 bases and J by 3 bases, leaving 4 bases between them. Per germline, CDR1 MNHNS and CDR2 SASEGT. The CDR3 is made up of 12 amino acids.